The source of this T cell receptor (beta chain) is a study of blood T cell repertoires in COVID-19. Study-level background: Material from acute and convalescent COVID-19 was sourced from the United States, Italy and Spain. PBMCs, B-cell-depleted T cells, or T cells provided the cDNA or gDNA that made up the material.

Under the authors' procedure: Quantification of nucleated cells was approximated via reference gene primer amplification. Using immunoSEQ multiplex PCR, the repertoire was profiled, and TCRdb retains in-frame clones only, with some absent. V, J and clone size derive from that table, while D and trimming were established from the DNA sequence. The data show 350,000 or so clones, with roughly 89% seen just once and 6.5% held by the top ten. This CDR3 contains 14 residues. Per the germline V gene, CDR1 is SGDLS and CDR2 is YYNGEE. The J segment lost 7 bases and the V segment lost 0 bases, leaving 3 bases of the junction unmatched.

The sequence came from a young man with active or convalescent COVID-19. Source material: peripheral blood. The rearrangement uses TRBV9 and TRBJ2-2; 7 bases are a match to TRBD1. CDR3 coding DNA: TGTGCCAGCAGCGTAGGACAGGGCGGCGGGGAGCTGTTTTTT. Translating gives CASSVGQGGGELFF.